Shown below are 11 T cell receptor beta chains from a single sample sequenced in a study of blood T cell repertoires in COVID-19. TCRdb's copy holds only in-frame clones and misses some; the assay was immunoSEQ multiplex PCR. The data contain roughly 200,000 clones, 85% of them singletons. The specimen was PBMCs or T cells enriched from blood (not recorded which). The receptors were sampled from a man in his forties who had recovered from COVID-19.

This clone showed up many times. The chain recombines TRBV11-2 with TRBJ2-7; 7 bases are shared with TRBD1. V was pared by 1 base and J by 5 bases, with 8 bases of the junction left unmatched. CDR1 and CDR2 from the germline V gene are SGHAT and FQNNGV. The length of the CDR3 is 15 residues. CDR3 bases: TGTGCCAGCAGCTTAGCTTACAGGGGCCGCCACGAGCAGTACTTC. Translated: CASSLAYRGRHEQYF.

This chain joins TRBV5-1 and TRBJ2-1, with 8 bases matching TRBD1. Germline trimming cut 3 bases from V and 8 bases from J; bases unmatched to any gene: 7. Germline V CDR1 and CDR2: SGHRS, YFSETQ. This CDR3 is built from 14 residues. CDR3: CASSSSGQGDEQFF. The CDR3 region has the DNA TGCGCCAGCAGCTCTTCCGGACAGGGCGATGAGCAGTTCTTC.

The chain links TRBV7-2 to TRBJ2-7; 7 bases are a match to TRBD1. The ends lost 5 bases at V and 5 bases at J; junction bases unmatched: 3. Germline V gene sequence: CDR1 SGHTA, CDR2 FQGNSA. CDR3 length: 12 residues. The CDR3 coding sequence is TGTGCCAGCAGCCCAACAGGGGACGAGCAGTACTTC. As protein: CASSPTGDEQYF.

This chain links TRBV5-1 with TRBJ2-3, with D unclear. CDR3 length: 14 amino acids. Germline V gene lookup returns CDR1 SGHRS and CDR2 YFSETQ. V shed 4 bases and J shed 3 bases, with 12 bases lying between them. The CDR3 sequence is CASSNPRTTDTQYF. Written as DNA, the CDR3 is TGCGCCAGCAGCAATCCCCGAACAACAGATACGCAGTATTTT.

The chain combines TRBV5-1 with TRBJ2-1; 8 bases line up with TRBD1. The germline V gene has CDR1 SGHRS and CDR2 YFSETQ. CDR3 length: 15 amino acids. V lost 4 bases, J lost 9 bases, and 12 bases stayed unmatched. The CDR3 DNA reads as TGCGCCAGCAGCCAATCCACAGGGGGTACAAGTGAGCAGTTCTTC. This gives the protein CASSQSTGGTSEQFF.

J is TRBJ2-3 and V is TRBV5-1; no definite D call. Germline assignment: CDR1 SGHRS and CDR2 YFSETQ. The V and J ends lost 0 bases and 1 base respectively, with 9 bases between them. The CDR3 sequence is 15 residues long. Here the CDR3 reads CASSLAARRTDTQYF. In DNA, the CDR3 is TGCGCCAGCAGCTTGGCAGCGCGACGCACAGATACGCAGTATTTT.

The chain links TRBV19 to TRBJ1-2; 7 positions agree with TRBD1. Germline CDR1 and CDR2: LNHDA and SQIVND (reference sequence). This CDR3 spans 14 amino acids. The ends lost 6 bases at V and 4 bases at J; junction bases unmatched: 8. The CDR3 sequence: CASSSRGSGYGYTF. DNA of the CDR3: TGTGCCAGTAGCTCCAGGGGGAGCGGCTATGGCTACACCTTC.

The chain combines TRBV10-3 with TRBJ2-7; D unresolved. Trimming took 0 bases from V and 10 from J, leaving 7 bases between them. The CDR3 sequence is 11 residues long. CDR1 ENHRY and CDR2 SYGVKD come from the germline V gene. Here the CDR3 DNA reads TGTGCCATCAGTGAGTCTCGGTTCCAGTACTTC. It yields the protein CAISESRFQYF.

This clone came up many times. A read error is possible here, since a much larger clone lies one base away. The rearrangement joins TRBV6-4 to TRBJ2-2; D is ambiguous. CDR1 is MRHNA, CDR2 SNTAGT, per germline. Between the trimmed V and J ends, which lost 0 bases and 4 bases, there was a span of 3 bases. This CDR3 region has 13 residues. CDR3 residues: CASSDSSTGELFF. The CDR3 coding sequence is TGTGCCAGCAGTGACTCTAGCACCGGGGAGCTGTTTTTT.

This chain links TRBV5-5 with TRBJ1-1; 8 nucleotides line up with TRBD1. The CDR3 covers 15 residues. Germline V gene data show CDR1 as SGHKS and CDR2 as YYEKEE (reference sequence). Trimming cost V 5 bases and J 3 bases; bases outside gene matches: 9. The CDR3 DNA follows: TGTGCCAGCAGTTTGTCGACAGGGGTCTACACTGAAGCTTTCTTT. This codes for CASSLSTGVYTEAFF. The variable domain in full, completed from reference TRBV5-5 and TRBJ1-1, reads DAGVTQSPTHLIKTRGQQVTLRCSPISGHKSVSWYQQVLGQGPQFIFQYYEKEERGRGNFPDRFSARQFPNYSSELNVNALLLGDSALYLCASSLSTGVYTEAFFGQGTRLTVV.

This sequence joins TRBV7-9 and TRBJ2-1, with D possibly being TRBD2 (5 bases). Germline CDR1 SEHNR, CDR2 FQNEAQ (reference sequence). V was shortened by 4 bases and J by 0 bases, with 10 bases between the two germline ends. The CDR3 has 15 amino acids. CDR3 sequence reads: CASSSSADSYNEQFF. In DNA, the CDR3 is TGTGCCAGCAGCTCTTCAGCGGACTCCTACAATGAGCAGTTCTTC.